One and the same sample provided the 21 T cell receptor beta chains below, sequenced in a study of blood T cells in healthy people across ages. PCR was performed a second time for roughly 7 to 12 cycles using a sample-barcoded 5' primer and a J-beta primer mix. Each CDR3 protein is one row after TCRdb ran MiXCR on the 5' RACE reads. The sample carries some 1,000,000 distinct CDR3 sequences, approximately 25% recorded once. The same data also contributed to another study, on T cells of mothers and their children.

The sample was blood. Every receptor here comes from a girl aged 2-10 years in good health.

The J gene is TRBJ2-5, the V gene TRBV7-2, with 8 nucleotides matching TRBD2. The V gene end was trimmed by 5 bases and the J gene end by 5 bases; junction bases not matched to a gene: 10. The germline V gene encodes CDR1 SGHTA and CDR2 FQGNSA. The CDR3 totals 15 residues. CDR3 in DNA: TGTGCCAGCAGCCCCGGGGGGGACCTGAGGGAGACCCAGTACTTC. Translating gives CASSPGGDLRETQYF.

This clonotype showed up many times. J is TRBJ2-1 and V is TRBV28, with a possible D match to TRBD1 (6 bases). The tail of the sequence fits TRBJ2-7 better, so the J call may be wrong. Germline CDR1 is MDHEN and CDR2 is SYDVKM. The CDR3 contains 14 residues. CDR3 bases: TGTGCCAGCAGTTTGGGACAACCTAACTACGAGCAGTACTTC. Protein: CASSLGQPNYEQYF.

This clonotype was recorded a few times. The chain carries TRBV6-5 and TRBJ1-6; D is unclear. The CDR3 has 13 residues. The ends were cut back, 5 bases at V and 12 bases at J, with 14 bases in the middle. From germline, CDR1 is MNHEY and CDR2 SVGAGI. The CDR3 coding sequence is TGTGCCAGCAGTCTGAACTCACTCCGACCCCTCCACTTT. It codes for CASSLNSLRPLHF.

The sample holds a few counts of this clonotype. V usage is TRBV12-3 or TRBV12-4 and J usage is TRBJ1-5; no clear D gene. Trimming stripped 4 bases from V and 0 bases from J, with 10 bases between. This CDR3 comprises 15 residues. The CDR3 nucleotides read TGTGCCAGCAGTTACCTCCTAAATAGCAATCAGCCCCAGCATTTT. This encodes CASSYLLNSNQPQHF.

CDR3 amino acids: CASKGRAGIRYAKSGEQYF. The CDR3 bases are TGTGCCAGCAAAGGGAGGGCAGGGATACGTTACGCTAAGAGCGGGGAGCAGTACTTC. The chain recombines TRBV2 with TRBJ2-5, with 7 positions matching TRBD2. Germline values: CDR1 SNHLY, CDR2 FYNNEI. The junction had 31 bases not matched to a gene; V was cut back by 7 bases and J by 11 bases. The CDR3 length is 19 residues.

Here the CDR3 DNA reads TGCGCCAGCAGCAATGGAGCCGGACCAGTAATCGTCAGGTTCTTC. Residues: CASSNGAGPVIVRFF. The V and J genes are TRBV5-1 and TRBJ2-1; D call uncertain. The CDR3 runs to 15 residues. CDR1 and CDR2 (germline): SGHRS, YFSETQ. Trimming cost V 4 bases and J 15 bases, with 26 bases left between them.

The table lists this clonotype with many counts. The chain recombines TRBV20-1 with TRBJ2-2, with 7 bases aligning to TRBD1. This CDR3 has 16 amino acids. With 0 bases clipped from V and 1 base from J, the junction kept 5 bases outside the gene matches. The V gene's germline CDR1 is DFQATT and CDR2 SNEGSKA (reference sequence). The CDR3 loop reads CSARESWTGNTGELFF. CDR3 nucleotide sequence: TGCAGTGCTAGAGAAAGCTGGACAGGGAACACCGGGGAGCTGTTTTTT.

Only a few counts were recorded for this clonotype. V and J are TRBV7-9 and TRBJ2-5, with 12 nucleotides matching TRBD1. J lost 5 bases, V lost 5 bases, and 12 bases had no gene match. The CDR3 runs to 17 residues. Per the germline V gene, CDR1 is SEHNR and CDR2 is FQNEAQ (reference sequence). The CDR3 DNA is TGTGCCAGCAGCCCACCGGGACAGGGGGCGCAAAAGGAGACCCAGTACTTC. Protein: CASSPPGQGAQKETQYF.

V usage is TRBV20-1 and J usage is TRBJ1-2; no clear D. Germline CDR1 reads DFQATT; CDR2 reads SNEGSKA (reference sequence). CDR3 size: 13 residues. The V end lost 0 bases, the J end lost 4 bases, and 9 bases lay between the germline ends. CDR3 sequence: CSARDPAIYGYTF. CDR3 nucleotides: TGCAGTGCTAGAGATCCCGCCATCTATGGCTACACCTTC.

This clonotype was counted between two and nine times. The chain joins TRBV29-1 to TRBJ2-7; D is unclear. Trimming removed 4 bases at V and 2 bases at J, with 9 bases between. Germline V CDR1 and CDR2: SQVTM, ANQGSEA. CDR3 size: 12 residues. CDR3 sequence: CSVVGSAYEQYF. Written as DNA, the CDR3 is TGCAGCGTTGTGGGGTCCGCCTACGAGCAGTACTTC.

This rearrangement joins TRBV11-2 to TRBJ2-7; the D call may be TRBD1 or TRBD2 (7 bases each). Germline V gene lookup returns CDR1 SGHAT and CDR2 FQNNGV. With 9 bases removed from V and 4 bases from J, the gap between germline ends came to 22 bases. This CDR3 region has 15 residues. The DNA of the CDR3 is TGTGCCAGTAAAACAAGCGCTCAGGGGGGGTACGAGCAGTACTTC. Its protein is CASKTSAQGGYEQYF.

The table lists this clonotype with many counts. The chain has TRBV12-3 or TRBV12-4 and TRBJ1-1; D gene uncertain. V dropped 3 bases and J dropped 4 bases, with 6 bases sitting between them. This CDR3 has 12 residues. CDR3 sequence (DNA): TGTGCCAGCAGTTTCGGGGTCACTGAAGCTTTCTTT. Protein product: CASSFGVTEAFF.

This clonotype was detected a few times. V is TRBV5-5 and J is TRBJ2-7; TRBD2 matches 8 bases. V trimming: 2 bases; J trimming: 5 bases; junction bases outside the gene matches: 6. This CDR3 region has 14 residues. Germline V lookup: CDR1 SGHKS, CDR2 YYEKEE (reference sequence). DNA for the CDR3: TGTGCCAGCAGCTTAATAGCGGGGAACCACGAGCAGTACTTC. It encodes CASSLIAGNHEQYF.

The chain links TRBV20-1 to TRBJ2-5, with 8 bases fitting TRBD2. Germline V gene data show CDR1 as DFQATT and CDR2 as SNEGSKA (reference sequence). This CDR3 comprises 15 residues. The trim removed 3 bases at V and 4 bases at J, leaving 10 bases unmatched. In DNA form, the CDR3 reads TGCAGTGCTAGTCTAGCGGGCGGTCTCTTAGAGACCCAGTACTTC. Translated: CSASLAGGLLETQYF.

This clonotype was detected only a few times. V and J are TRBV11-2 and TRBJ2-2; maybe TRBD1 (5 bases). This CDR3 region has 18 residues. V shed 5 bases and J shed 3 bases, with 22 bases lying between them. Germline V CDR1 and CDR2: SGHAT, FQNNGV. CDR3 nucleotide sequence: TGTGCCAGCAGCCTAGGGCAGGGCACCCTATGGGACACCGGGGAGCTGTTTTTT. Residues: CASSLGQGTLWDTGELFF.

This clonotype has only a few counts. The chain combines TRBV6-5 with TRBJ1-6, with 7 positions matching TRBD1. Looked up from germline, CDR1 is MNHEY and CDR2 is SVGAGI. CDR3 length equals 14 residues. The ends lost 6 bases at V and 9 bases at J; junction bases unmatched: 8. The CDR3, as DNA: TGTGCCAGCAGCCTAACAGGGGTGGGTTCACCCCTCCACTTT. It specifies CASSLTGVGSPLHF.

CDR3 sequence: CASGLYRDGYTF. CDR3 sequence (DNA): TGTGCTAGTGGTTTGTACCGAGATGGCTACACCTTC. The chain links TRBV12-5 to TRBJ1-2; D uncertain. The germline V gene has CDR1 LGHNT and CDR2 FRNRAP. The ends were cut back, 2 bases at V and 6 bases at J, with 7 bases in the middle. CDR3 size: 12 residues.

This clonotype was observed a few times. The chain employs TRBV6-1 and TRBJ2-1; the match to TRBD2 covers 16 bases. This CDR3 has 20 amino acids. After removal of 5 bases from V and 0 bases from J, the junction contained 10 bases not matched to a gene. Germline V gene data show CDR1 as MNHNS and CDR2 as SASEGT. CDR3 protein: CASSTRGLAGGRYSYNEQFF. The CDR3 nucleotides are TGTGCCAGCAGTACGCGGGGACTAGCGGGAGGGCGCTACTCCTACAATGAGCAGTTCTTC.

The chain has TRBV29-1 and TRBJ1-1, with TRBD1 identical over 10 bases. There are 12 residues in the CDR3. The V gene end was trimmed by 6 bases and the J gene end by 10 bases; junction bases not matched to a gene: 8. Germline V gives CDR1 SQVTM, CDR2 ANQGSEA. The CDR3 is CSVSGTGERAFF. CDR3 sequence (DNA): TGCAGCGTCTCCGGGACAGGGGAAAGAGCTTTCTTT.

This clonotype was picked up a small number of times. The chain employs TRBV5-6 and TRBJ2-1; D call uncertain. V was clipped by 0 bases and J by 4 bases, with 11 bases between them. CDR3 length: 15 amino acids. Germline CDR1 SGHDT, CDR2 YYEEEE. The CDR3 DNA reads TGTGCCAGCAGCTTGGTTTTTTTATTGTACAATGAGCAGTTCTTC. As protein: CASSLVFLLYNEQFF.

The V call is TRBV29-1, the J call TRBJ2-1; D may be TRBD1 or TRBD2 (6 bases each). Trimming took off 0 bases at V and 0 bases at J, with 18 bases between the two ends. The CDR3 length is 18 residues. Germline V gives CDR1 SQVTM, CDR2 ANQGSEA. The DNA for the CDR3 is TGCAGCGTTGAAGATCGGGGGCGGCGGGGCGTCTCCTACAATGAGCAGTTCTTC. Encoded protein: CSVEDRGRRGVSYNEQFF.